This section outlines one T cell receptor beta chain sequence together with its context. The CDR3 runs to 14 residues. With V trimmed by 6 bases and J by 2 bases, 4 bases remained unmatched. Per the germline V gene, CDR1 is LNHDA and CDR2 is SQIVND (reference sequence). PCR was performed using 60 Vbeta and 13 Jbeta primers. In the source study's methods: The authors later counted roughly 87 million unique TCR beta chains, some 12 million of them shared. Clones were read by immunoSEQ multiplex PCR, and TCRdb kept only the in-frame ones, dropping some. The V and J calls and the clone size are those of that table, but D and trimming were determined from the DNA. The sample records 150,000 to 200,000 clones, 70% to 90% being singletons. This entry belongs to a study of cytomegalovirus exposure and HLA in healthy donors. Study-wide context: HLA-typed donors were the source of approximately 86 million unique TCRs held in an early data release.

The chain links TRBV19 to TRBJ1-2, with TRBD1 identical over 9 bases. The specimen was PBMCs. This clonotype originated in a woman in her thirties in good health and CMV-seronegative. The CDR3 reads CASRGQGLNYGYTF. CDR3 in DNA: TGTGCCAGTAGGGGACAGGGTCTGAACTATGGCTACACCTTC.